This record covers a single T cell receptor beta chain. No antigen is known for it. Trimming shortened V by 11 bases and J by 8 bases, and 18 bases separated the two germline ends. Per germline, CDR1 SEHNR and CDR2 FQNEAQ (reference sequence). The length of the CDR3 is 12 residues. The data stem from a study of graft-versus-host responses after intestinal transplantation. Libraries were prepared by immunoSEQ multiplex PCR; TCRdb keeps only in-frame clonotypes and omits some of them. The data hold about 120,000 clones, with just under 95% observed a single time. The chain recombines TRBV7-9 with TRBJ1-1, with D possibly being TRBD1 (6 bases). This TCR derives from a human donor who received an intestinal transplant. Sequencing was performed on unstimulated CD4+ T cells sorted from spleen or lymph node cells, taken before intestinal transplant. The CDR3: CADGGETKEAFF. DNA of the CDR3: TGTGCCGATGGGGGCGAAACTAAGGAAGCTTTCTTT.